This section outlines one T cell receptor (beta chain) sequence together with its context. The antigen remains undetermined. Nominally healthy donors were sampled, though unrecorded immune exposures were likely. The source of the sample is a study of cytomegalovirus exposure and HLA in healthy donors. Study-level points and caveats: Cytomegalovirus association was assigned to 150 to 200 TCR beta chains. In a later analysis, a missense DCLRE1C variant was linked to TCR beta V- and J-gene trimming.

Trimming cost V 6 bases and J 2 bases, with 7 bases left between them. Germline CDR1 is LNHDA and CDR2 is SQIVND (reference sequence). This CDR3 has 12 amino acids. PCR used 60 Vbeta primers and 13 Jbeta primers. Here immunoSEQ multiplex PCR was the method, and the copy in TCRdb shows in-frame clones only, minus some. The data show 150,000 to 200,000 clones, approximately 71% seen once. The genes are TRBV19 and TRBJ2-5, with TRBD2 as a possible D gene (5 bases). Sample: PBMCs. The clonotype was recovered from a male donor in good health and CMV-seronegative. The CDR3 nucleotides read TGTGCCAGTAGAGGACTTCAAGAGACCCAGTACTTC. Translating gives CASRGLQETQYF.